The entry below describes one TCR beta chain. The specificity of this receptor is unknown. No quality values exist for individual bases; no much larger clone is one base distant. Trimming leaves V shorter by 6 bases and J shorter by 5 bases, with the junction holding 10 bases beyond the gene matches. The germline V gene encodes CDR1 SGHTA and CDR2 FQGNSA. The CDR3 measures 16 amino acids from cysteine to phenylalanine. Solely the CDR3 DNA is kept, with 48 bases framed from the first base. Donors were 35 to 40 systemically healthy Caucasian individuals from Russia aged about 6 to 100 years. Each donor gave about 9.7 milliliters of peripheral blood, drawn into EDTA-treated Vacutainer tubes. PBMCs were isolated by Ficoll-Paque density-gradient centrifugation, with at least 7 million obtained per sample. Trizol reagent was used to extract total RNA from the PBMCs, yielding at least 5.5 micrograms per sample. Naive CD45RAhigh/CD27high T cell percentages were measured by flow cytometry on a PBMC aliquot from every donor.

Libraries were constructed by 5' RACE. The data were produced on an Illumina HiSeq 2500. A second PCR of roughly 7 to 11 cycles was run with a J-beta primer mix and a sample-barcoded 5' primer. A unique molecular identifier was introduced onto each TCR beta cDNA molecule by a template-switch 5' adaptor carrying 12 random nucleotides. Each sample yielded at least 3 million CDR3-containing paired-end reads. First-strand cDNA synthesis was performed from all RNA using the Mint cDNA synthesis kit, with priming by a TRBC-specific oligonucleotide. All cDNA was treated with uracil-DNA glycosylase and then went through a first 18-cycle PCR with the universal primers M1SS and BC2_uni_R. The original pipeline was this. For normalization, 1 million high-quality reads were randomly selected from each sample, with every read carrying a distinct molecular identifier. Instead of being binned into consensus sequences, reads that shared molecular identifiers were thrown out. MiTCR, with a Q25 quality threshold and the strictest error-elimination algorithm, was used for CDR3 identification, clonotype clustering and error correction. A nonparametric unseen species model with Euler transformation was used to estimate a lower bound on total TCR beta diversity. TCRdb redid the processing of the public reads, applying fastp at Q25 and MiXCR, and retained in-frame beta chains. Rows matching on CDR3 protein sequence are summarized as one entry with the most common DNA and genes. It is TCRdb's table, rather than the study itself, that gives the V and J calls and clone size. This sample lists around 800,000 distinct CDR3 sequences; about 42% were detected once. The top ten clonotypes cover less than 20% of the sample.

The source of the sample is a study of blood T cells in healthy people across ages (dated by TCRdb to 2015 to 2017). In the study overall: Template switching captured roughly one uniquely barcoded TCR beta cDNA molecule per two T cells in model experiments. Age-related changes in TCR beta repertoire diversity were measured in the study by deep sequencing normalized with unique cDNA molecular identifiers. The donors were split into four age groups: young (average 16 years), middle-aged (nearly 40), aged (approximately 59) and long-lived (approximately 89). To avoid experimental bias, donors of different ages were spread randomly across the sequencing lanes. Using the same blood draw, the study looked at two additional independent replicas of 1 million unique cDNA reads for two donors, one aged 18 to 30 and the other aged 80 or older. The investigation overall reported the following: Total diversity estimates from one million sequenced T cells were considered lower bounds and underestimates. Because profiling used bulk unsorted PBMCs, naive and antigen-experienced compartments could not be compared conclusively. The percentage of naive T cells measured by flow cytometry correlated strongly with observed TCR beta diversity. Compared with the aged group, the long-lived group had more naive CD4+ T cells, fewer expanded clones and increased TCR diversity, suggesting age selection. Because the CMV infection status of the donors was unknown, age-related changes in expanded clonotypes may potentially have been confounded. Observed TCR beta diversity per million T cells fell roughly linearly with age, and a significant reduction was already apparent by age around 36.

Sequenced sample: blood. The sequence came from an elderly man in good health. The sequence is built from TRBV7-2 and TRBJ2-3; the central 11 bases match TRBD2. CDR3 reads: CASRLTSGSGGDTQYF. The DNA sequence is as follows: TGTGCCAGCAGACTTACTAGCGGGAGTGGGGGAGATACGCAGTATTTT. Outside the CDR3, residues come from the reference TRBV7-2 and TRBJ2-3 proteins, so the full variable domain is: GAGVSQSPSNKVTEKGKDVELRCDPISGHTALYWYRQSLGQGLEFLIYFQGNSAPDKSGLPSDRFSAERTGGSVSTLTIQRTQQEDSAVYLCASRLTSGSGGDTQYFGPGTRLTVL.